Included here is one T cell receptor (beta chain) sequence, with context. Its antigen is not known. V was shortened by 1 base and J by 5 bases, with 9 bases between the two germline ends. The V gene's germline CDR1 is SNHLY and CDR2 FYNNEI. CDR3 size: 13 residues. These data originate in a study of cytomegalovirus exposure and HLA in healthy donors. PCR amplification relied on 60 Vbeta primers (plus 13 Jbeta primers). Data came from immunoSEQ multiplex PCR; TCRdb stores just in-frame clones and leaves some out. The sample includes 85,000 to 100,000 clones, 55% to 65% of them seen just once. These donors, healthy bone marrow donors, were studied. Overall study results and limits: In an earlier analysis, productive rearrangement rates for most beta V segments clustered near 87% or 30%.

This chain connects TRBV2 to TRBJ2-7; D is uncertain. The sequence was collected from a human donor in good health. The source material was PBMCs. In DNA form, the CDR3 reads TGTGCCAGCAGTGAAGTTTTGGCACACGAGCAGTACTTC. Its translation is CASSEVLAHEQYF.